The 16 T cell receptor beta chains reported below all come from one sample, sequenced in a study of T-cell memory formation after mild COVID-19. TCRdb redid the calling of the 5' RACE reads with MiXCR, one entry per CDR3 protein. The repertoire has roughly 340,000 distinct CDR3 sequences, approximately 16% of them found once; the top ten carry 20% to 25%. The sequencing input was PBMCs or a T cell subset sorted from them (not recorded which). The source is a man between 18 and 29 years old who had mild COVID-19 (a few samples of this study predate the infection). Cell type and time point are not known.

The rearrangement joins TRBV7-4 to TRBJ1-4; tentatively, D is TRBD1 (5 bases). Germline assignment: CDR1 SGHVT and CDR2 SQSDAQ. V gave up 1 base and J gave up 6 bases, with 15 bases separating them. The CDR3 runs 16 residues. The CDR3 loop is CASSLEYGGEDEKLFF. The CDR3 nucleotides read TGTGCCAGCAGCTTAGAGTATGGGGGAGAAGATGAAAAACTGTTTTTT.

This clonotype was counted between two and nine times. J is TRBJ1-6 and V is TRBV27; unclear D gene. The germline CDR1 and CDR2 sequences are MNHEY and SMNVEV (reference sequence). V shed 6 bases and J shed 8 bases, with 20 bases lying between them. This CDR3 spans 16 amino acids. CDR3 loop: CASRAERLAAYSPLHF. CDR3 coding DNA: TGTGCCAGCAGGGCCGAGAGATTGGCCGCGTATTCACCCCTCCACTTT.

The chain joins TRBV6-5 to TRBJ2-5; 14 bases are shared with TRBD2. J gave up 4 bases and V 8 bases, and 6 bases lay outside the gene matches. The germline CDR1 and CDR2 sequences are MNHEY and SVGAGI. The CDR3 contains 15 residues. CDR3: CASLATSGGGETQYF. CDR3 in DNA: TGTGCCAGCTTGGCGACTAGCGGGGGGGGAGAGACCCAGTACTTC.

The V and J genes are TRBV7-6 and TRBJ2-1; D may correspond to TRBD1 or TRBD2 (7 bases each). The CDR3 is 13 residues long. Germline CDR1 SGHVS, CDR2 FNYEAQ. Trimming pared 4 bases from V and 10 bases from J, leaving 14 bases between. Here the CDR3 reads CASSSLATGEQFF. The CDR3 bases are TGTGCCAGCAGCTCACTAGCGACAGGGGAGCAGTTCTTC.

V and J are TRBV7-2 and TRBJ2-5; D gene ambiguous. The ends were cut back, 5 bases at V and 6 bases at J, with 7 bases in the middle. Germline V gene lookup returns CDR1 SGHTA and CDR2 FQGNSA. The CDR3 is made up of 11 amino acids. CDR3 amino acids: CASSTIQTQYF. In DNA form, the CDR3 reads TGTGCCAGCAGCACAATACAGACCCAGTACTTC.

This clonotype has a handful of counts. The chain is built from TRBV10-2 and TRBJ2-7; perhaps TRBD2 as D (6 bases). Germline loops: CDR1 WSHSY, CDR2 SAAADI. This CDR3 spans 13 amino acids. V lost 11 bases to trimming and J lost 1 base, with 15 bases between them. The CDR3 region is CAAGPGESYEQYF. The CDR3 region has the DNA TGCGCCGCTGGGCCGGGGGAGTCCTACGAGCAGTACTTC.

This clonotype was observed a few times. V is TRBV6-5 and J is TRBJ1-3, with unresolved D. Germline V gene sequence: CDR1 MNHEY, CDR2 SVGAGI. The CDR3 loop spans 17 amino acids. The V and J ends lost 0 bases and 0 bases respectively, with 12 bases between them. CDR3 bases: TGTGCCAGCAGTTACTCCGTCGGGCAGAGCTCTGGAAACACCATATATTTT. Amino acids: CASSYSVGQSSGNTIYF.

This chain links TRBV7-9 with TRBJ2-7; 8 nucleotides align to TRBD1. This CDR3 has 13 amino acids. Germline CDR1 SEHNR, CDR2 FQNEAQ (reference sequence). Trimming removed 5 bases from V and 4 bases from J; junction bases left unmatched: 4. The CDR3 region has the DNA TGTGCCAGCAGCGCTCGACAGGGGTACGAGCAGTACTTC. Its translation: CASSARQGYEQYF. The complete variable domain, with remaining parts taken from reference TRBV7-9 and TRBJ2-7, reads DTGVSQNPRHKITKRGQNVTFRCDPISEHNRLYWYRQTLGQGPEFLTYFQNEAQLEKSRLLSDRFSAERPKGSFSTLEIQRTEQGDSAMYLCASSARQGYEQYFGPGTRLTVT.

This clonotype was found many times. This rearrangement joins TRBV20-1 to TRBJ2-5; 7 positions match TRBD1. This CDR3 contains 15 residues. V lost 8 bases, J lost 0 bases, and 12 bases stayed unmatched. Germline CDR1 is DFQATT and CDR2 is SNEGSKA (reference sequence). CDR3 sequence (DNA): TGCAGTCCAGCCCGGGACAGTTGGTACCAAGAGACCCAGTACTTC. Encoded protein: CSPARDSWYQETQYF.

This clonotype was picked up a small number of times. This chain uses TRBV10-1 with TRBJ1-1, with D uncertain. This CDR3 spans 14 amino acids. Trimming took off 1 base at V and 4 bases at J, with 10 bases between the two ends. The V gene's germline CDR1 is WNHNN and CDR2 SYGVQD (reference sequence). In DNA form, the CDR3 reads TGCGCCAGCAGTGAGTTTGGACGGGGCACTGAAGCTTTCTTT. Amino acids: CASSEFGRGTEAFF.

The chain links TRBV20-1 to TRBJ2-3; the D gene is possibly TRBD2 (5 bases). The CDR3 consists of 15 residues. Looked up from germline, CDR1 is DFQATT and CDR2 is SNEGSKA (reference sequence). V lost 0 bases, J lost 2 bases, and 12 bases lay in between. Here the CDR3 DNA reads TGCAGTGCTAGAGATCCCGGGGAGCTCACAGATACGCAGTATTTT. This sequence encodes CSARDPGELTDTQYF.

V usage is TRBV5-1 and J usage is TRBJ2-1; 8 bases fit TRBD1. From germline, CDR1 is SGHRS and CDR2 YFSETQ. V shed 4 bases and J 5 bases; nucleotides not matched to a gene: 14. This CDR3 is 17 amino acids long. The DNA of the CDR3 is TGCGCCAGCAGCCGACTCCCTACAGGGGGGCAGAACAATGAGCAGTTCTTC. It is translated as CASSRLPTGGQNNEQFF.

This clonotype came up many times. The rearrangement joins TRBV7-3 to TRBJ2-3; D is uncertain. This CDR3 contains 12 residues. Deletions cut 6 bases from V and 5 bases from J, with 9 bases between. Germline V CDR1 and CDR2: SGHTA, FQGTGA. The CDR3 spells CASSFRGDTQYF. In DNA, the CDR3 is TGTGCCAGCAGTTTCAGAGGAGATACGCAGTATTTT.

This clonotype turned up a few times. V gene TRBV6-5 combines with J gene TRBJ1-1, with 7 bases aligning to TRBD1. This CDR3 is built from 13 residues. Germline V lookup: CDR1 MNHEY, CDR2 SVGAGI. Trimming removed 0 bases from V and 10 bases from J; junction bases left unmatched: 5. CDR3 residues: CASSYSRGDRAFF. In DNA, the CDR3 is TGTGCCAGCAGTTACTCCAGGGGGGATCGAGCTTTCTTT.

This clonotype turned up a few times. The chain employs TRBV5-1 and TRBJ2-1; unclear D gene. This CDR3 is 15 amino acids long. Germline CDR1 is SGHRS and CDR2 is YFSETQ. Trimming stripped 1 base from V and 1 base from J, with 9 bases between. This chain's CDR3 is CASSLSSSSYNEQFF. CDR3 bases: TGCGCCAGCAGCTTGTCTTCTAGTTCCTACAATGAGCAGTTCTTC.

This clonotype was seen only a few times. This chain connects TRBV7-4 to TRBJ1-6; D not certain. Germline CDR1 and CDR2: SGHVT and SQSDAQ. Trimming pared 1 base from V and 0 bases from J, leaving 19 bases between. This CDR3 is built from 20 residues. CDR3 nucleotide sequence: TGTGCCAGCAGCTTAGAGTCCCGGCAGAAAAGATCCTCCTATAATTCACCCCTCCACTTT. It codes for CASSLESRQKRSSYNSPLHF.